The 11 T cell receptor beta chains below were found in one sample sequenced in a study of beta chain features in type 1 diabetes. Expressed TCRB transcripts were sequenced after all isolated RNA was converted to cDNA. Generated by immunoSEQ multiplex PCR, the TCRdb table keeps only in-frame clones and is missing some. The sample includes 300,000 to 400,000 clones, 8% of them seen just once. The sample was central memory CD4+ T cells from blood. These receptors all stem from a woman between 18 and 30 years old in good health.

DNA of the CDR3: TGTGCCATCAGTGACGCCCGCGCCAGCGGCCGGAGCTCCTACAATGAGCAGTTCTTC. It specifies CAISDARASGRSSYNEQFF. The chain is built from TRBV10-3 and TRBJ2-1; tentative D call: TRBD2 (5 bases). The ends were cut back, 3 bases at V and 0 bases at J, with 21 bases in the middle. Germline CDR1 and CDR2: ENHRY and SYGVKD. The CDR3 has 19 residues.

This clone was observed many times. J is TRBJ1-1 and V is TRBV2; a weak D match, TRBD1 (6 bases). This CDR3 has 12 residues. Germline CDR1 reads SNHLY; CDR2 reads FYNNEI. Trimming took off 6 bases at V and 11 bases at J, with 16 bases between the two ends. The CDR3: CASSQQQGSAFF. The CDR3 DNA reads as TGTGCCAGCAGCCAGCAACAGGGATCGGCTTTCTTT.

This clone turned up a few times. The rearrangement links TRBV29-1 to TRBJ1-3; D possibly corresponds to TRBD1 (5 bases). This CDR3 comprises 16 residues. In germline, CDR1 is SQVTM, CDR2 ANQGSEA. Trimming removed 3 bases at V and 0 bases at J, with 15 bases between. The CDR3 region is CSVDAGTASSGNTIYF. CDR3 nucleotides: TGCAGCGTTGATGCCGGGACTGCGAGCTCTGGAAACACCATATATTTT.

The chain combines TRBV29-1 with TRBJ2-7, with D uncertain. Germline V gene data show CDR1 as SQVTM and CDR2 as ANQGSEA. V shed 6 bases and J shed 4 bases, with 10 bases lying between them. The CDR3 totals 11 residues. CDR3 sequence (DNA): TGCAGCGTCGCCGGGCTGTACGAGCAGTACTTC. This translates into CSVAGLYEQYF.

J is TRBJ1-4 and V is TRBV6-5; 7 bases match TRBD1. The CDR3 is made up of 14 amino acids. The trim removed 7 bases at V and 4 bases at J, leaving 6 bases unmatched. The germline V gene encodes CDR1 MNHEY and CDR2 SVGAGI. For the CDR3, the DNA is TGTGCCAGCAAGACAGGGCGCCTTAATGAAAAACTGTTTTTT. Its protein is CASKTGRLNEKLFF.

The chain joins TRBV18 to TRBJ1-1, with 8 bases lining up with TRBD1. Trimming cost V 0 bases and J 5 bases; bases outside gene matches: 5. From germline, CDR1 is KGHSH and CDR2 LQKENI. This CDR3 has 15 residues. The DNA for the CDR3 is TGTGCCAGCTCACCACCAACGACAGGGGTGACTGAAGCTTTCTTT. Its protein is CASSPPTTGVTEAFF.

This clone was found a few times. The chain is built from TRBV4-3 and TRBJ2-3, with D maybe TRBD2 (6 bases). Germline-derived CDR1 and CDR2 are LGHNA and YSLEER. This CDR3 comprises 14 residues. Trimming stripped 4 bases from V and 3 bases from J, with 11 bases between. CDR3 DNA: TGCGCCAGCAGCCTTTCCCGGGGGACAGATACGCAGTATTTT. Protein sequence: CASSLSRGTDTQYF.

The sample holds a few counts of this clone. V is TRBV21-1 and J is TRBJ1-1; the tabulated D call, TRBD1, remains unverified against the DNA. TRBV21-1 is a pseudogene segment. This CDR3 spans 17 amino acids. CDR3 region: CASSRLSGGRPNTEAFF. The CDR3 DNA follows: TGTGCCAGCAGCAGATTATCAGGGGGACGACCGAACACTGAAGCTTTCTTT.

This clone was observed a few times. The CDR3 sequence is CASSSTGATQYF. The CDR3 coding sequence is TGTGCCAGCAGTAGCACAGGAGCTACGCAGTATTTT. The chain has TRBV28 and TRBJ2-3; D perhaps matches TRBD1 (5 bases). Germline CDR1 reads MDHEN; CDR2 reads SYDVKM. Between the trimmed V and J ends, which lost 5 bases and 8 bases, there was a span of 11 bases. The CDR3 length is 12 residues.

This clone came up a few times. The chain has TRBV7-3 and TRBJ2-1, with no clear D. The length of the CDR3 is 17 residues. CDR1 is SGHTA and CDR2 is FQGTGA in the germline V gene. The V and J ends lost 5 bases and 1 base respectively, with 18 bases between them. The CDR3 region has the DNA TGTGCCAGCAGCGTCGTGCAATCCCGGAAATCCTACAATGAGCAGTTCTTC. As protein: CASSVVQSRKSYNEQFF.

This clone has more than one count but fewer than ten. The chain couples TRBV10-3 to TRBJ2-7, with a possible D match to TRBD2 (6 bases). Germline V gene lookup returns CDR1 ENHRY and CDR2 SYGVKD. V lost 4 bases, J lost 4 bases, and 14 bases lay in between. The CDR3 has 14 amino acids. Here the CDR3 reads CAISGPTRGYEQYF. The CDR3 DNA reads as TGTGCCATCAGTGGCCCGACGCGGGGATACGAGCAGTACTTC.